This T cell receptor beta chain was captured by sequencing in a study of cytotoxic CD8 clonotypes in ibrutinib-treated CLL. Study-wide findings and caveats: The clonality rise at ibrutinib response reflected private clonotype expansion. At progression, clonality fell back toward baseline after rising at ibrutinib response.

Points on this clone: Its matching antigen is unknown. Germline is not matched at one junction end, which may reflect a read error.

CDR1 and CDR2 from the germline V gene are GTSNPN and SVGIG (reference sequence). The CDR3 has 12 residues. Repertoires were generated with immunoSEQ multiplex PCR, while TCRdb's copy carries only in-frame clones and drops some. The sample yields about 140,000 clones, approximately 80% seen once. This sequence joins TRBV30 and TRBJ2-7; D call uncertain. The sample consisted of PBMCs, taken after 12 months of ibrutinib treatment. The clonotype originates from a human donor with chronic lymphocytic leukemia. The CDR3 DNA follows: TGTGCCTGGAGTTTAAACGACCAGGTTCGGCACTTC. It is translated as CAWSLNDQVRHF.